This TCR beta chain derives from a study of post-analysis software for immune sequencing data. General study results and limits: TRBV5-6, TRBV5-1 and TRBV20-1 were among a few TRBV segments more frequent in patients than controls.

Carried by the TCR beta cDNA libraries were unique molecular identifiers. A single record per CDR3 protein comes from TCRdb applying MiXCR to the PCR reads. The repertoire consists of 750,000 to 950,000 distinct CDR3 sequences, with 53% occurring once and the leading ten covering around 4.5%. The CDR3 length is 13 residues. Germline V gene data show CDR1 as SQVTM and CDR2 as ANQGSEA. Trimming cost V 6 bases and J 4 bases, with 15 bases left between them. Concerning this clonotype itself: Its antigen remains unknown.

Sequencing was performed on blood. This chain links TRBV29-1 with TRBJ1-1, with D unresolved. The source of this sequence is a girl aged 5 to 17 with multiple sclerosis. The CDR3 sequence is CSVSRGSGTEAFF. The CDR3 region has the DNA TGCAGCGTATCCCGTGGGTCGGGCACTGAAGCTTTCTTT.